This record concerns one T cell receptor (beta chain) sequence. This sample is drawn from a study of control samples from healthy donors and cancer patients. Profiling relied on immunoSEQ multiplex PCR, and the TCRdb table lists in-frame clones only, not all of them. The table includes about 160,000 clones, 90% to 95% detected once. The sequencing sample was made of blood. The source of this sequence is a woman in her 30s in good health.

The CDR3 DNA follows: TGTGCCAGCAGCTTAGATAGAGTGAGCACAGATACGCAGTATTTT. This translates into CASSLDRVSTDTQYF. The chain employs TRBV7-3 and TRBJ2-3; D not certain. V dropped 2 bases and J dropped 0 bases, with 9 bases sitting between them. The germline CDR1 and CDR2 sequences are SGHTA and FQGTGA. The CDR3 extends over 15 amino acids.